Presented here are 29 T cell receptor beta chains from one specimen sequenced in a study of CD8 T cells in ankylosing spondylitis. In TCRdb, the 5' RACE reads were re-called with MiXCR into one record per CDR3 protein. The data show 150,000 or so distinct CDR3 sequences, with under 35% seen just once and 5.5% to 7.5% held by the top ten. Material for sequencing was synovial fluid, either unsorted or a sorted T cell fraction (not recorded which). The receptor set was obtained from a male donor with ankylosing spondylitis.

This clonotype was observed at least ten times. The gene calls are TRBV7-9 and TRBJ1-1; D is possibly TRBD1 (6 bases). Germline assignment: CDR1 SEHNR and CDR2 FQNEAQ (reference sequence). Trimming stripped 6 bases from V and 5 bases from J, with 16 bases between. The CDR3 is made up of 14 amino acids. Here the CDR3 DNA reads TGTGCCAGCAGGCTACAGGGCCGGGAGACTGAAGCTTTCTTT. It codes for CASRLQGRETEAFF.

V gene TRBV12-5 combines with J gene TRBJ2-3; D remains unclear. From germline, CDR1 is LGHNT and CDR2 FRNRAP. This CDR3 comprises 15 residues. Trimming removed 0 bases from V and 3 bases from J, with 10 bases in between. CDR3 sequence (DNA): TGTGCTAGTGGTTTGGTACGGAAGGGAACAGATACGCAGTATTTT. It encodes CASGLVRKGTDTQYF.

Only a few counts were recorded for this clonotype. This chain links TRBV12-3 or TRBV12-4 with TRBJ2-1, with a possible D match to TRBD2 (7 bases). V was cut by 6 bases and J by 9 bases, with 18 bases left in between. The CDR3 has 14 residues. This chain's CDR3 is CASRFFGGRAEQFF. The DNA for the CDR3 is TGTGCCAGCAGGTTTTTCGGGGGGCGGGCTGAGCAGTTCTTC.

Only a few counts were recorded for this clonotype. The rearrangement links TRBV15 to TRBJ1-5; 7 bases align to TRBD1. Germline-derived CDR1 and CDR2 are LNHNV and YYDKDF (reference sequence). The CDR3 is 13 residues long. The junction had 1 base not matched to a gene; V was cut back by 4 bases and J by 4 bases. Here the CDR3 reads CATSKQGNQPQHF. The CDR3 nucleotides are TGTGCCACCAGCAAACAGGGGAATCAGCCCCAGCATTTT.

This clonotype came up a few times. This chain joins TRBV6-2 or TRBV6-3 and TRBJ2-1; 7 nucleotides match TRBD1. After removal of 5 bases from V and 3 bases from J, the junction contained 7 bases not matched to a gene. The CDR3 totals 15 residues. CDR1 MNHEY and CDR2 SVGEGT come from the germline V gene. CDR3 in amino acids: CASSAGTANYNEQFF. Written as DNA, the CDR3 is TGTGCCAGCAGTGCCGGGACAGCCAACTACAATGAGCAGTTCTTC.

The chain combines TRBV15 with TRBJ2-3, with 9 positions matching TRBD1. The CDR3 extends over 13 amino acids. CDR1 LNHNV and CDR2 YYDKDF come from the germline V gene (reference sequence). This CDR3 reads CVTRDRVTDTQYF. Written as DNA, the CDR3 is TGTGTGACTAGGGACAGGGTGACAGATACGCAGTATTTT. Complete variable domain (other parts from reference TRBV15 and TRBJ2-3): DAMVIQNPRYQVTQFGKPVTLSCSQTLNHNVMYWYQQKSSQAPKLLFHYYDKDFNNEADTPDNFQSRRPNTSFCFLDIRSPGLGDTAMYLCVTRDRVTDTQYFGPGTRLTVL.

This clonotype was counted between two and nine times. V and J are TRBV4-2 and TRBJ1-1, with D perhaps matching TRBD1 (5 bases). Germline lookup yields CDR1 LGHNA and CDR2 YNFKEQ. V lost 4 bases, J lost 2 bases, and 14 bases lay in between. The CDR3 is 15 residues long. The CDR3 reads CASSREIGANTEAFF. CDR3 nucleotides: TGTGCCAGCAGCCGCGAGATAGGGGCCAACACTGAAGCTTTCTTT.

This clonotype was recorded many times. The CDR3 region has the DNA TGTGCCAGCAGCCCACCCAAGGGCAGGGGCCAGGGGGCTTTCTTT. This gives the protein CASSPPKGRGQGAFF. V gene TRBV14 combines with J gene TRBJ1-1; a possible D gene is TRBD1 (6 bases). Germline V lookup: CDR1 SGHDN, CDR2 FVKESK. V shed 4 bases and J shed 11 bases, with 23 bases lying between them. This CDR3 contains 15 residues.

The chain employs TRBV7-2 and TRBJ2-7; D remains unclear. The CDR3 length is 13 residues. Germline V gives CDR1 SGHTA, CDR2 FQGNSA. V lost 4 bases, J lost 3 bases, and 10 bases lay in between. The CDR3 loop reads CASSSSTVYEQYF. CDR3 in DNA: TGTGCCAGCAGCTCCTCGACCGTCTACGAGCAGTACTTC.

This clonotype was counted only a few times. The chain combines TRBV6-2 or TRBV6-3 with TRBJ2-1; D call uncertain. The CDR3 runs 18 residues. Trimming shortened V by 2 bases and J by 0 bases, and 17 bases separated the two germline ends. Germline CDR1 MNHEY, CDR2 SVGEGT. CDR3 sequence (DNA): TGTGCCAGCAGTTACCCGAAGCTCGCGCCGAGCTCCTACAATGAGCAGTTCTTC. Translation: CASSYPKLAPSSYNEQFF.

This chain joins TRBV28 and TRBJ1-2, with D possibly TRBD1 on 5 matching bases. CDR3 length: 15 residues. The V end was cut by 3 bases, the J end by 3 bases, with 14 bases between. Per germline, CDR1 MDHEN and CDR2 SYDVKM. In DNA form, the CDR3 reads TGTGCCAGCAGTTTGAGGCAGGGTGGGTACTATGGCTACACCTTC. Translated: CASSLRQGGYYGYTF.

This clonotype was counted only a few times. The chain has TRBV11-3 and TRBJ1-2; D is uncertain. The V and J ends lost 1 base and 6 bases respectively, with 9 bases between them. This CDR3 spans 13 amino acids. Germline V gene sequence: CDR1 SGHNT, CDR2 YENEEA. The chain's CDR3 is CASSLVRGNGYTF. In DNA form, the CDR3 reads TGTGCCAGCAGCTTAGTAAGAGGGAATGGCTACACCTTC.

This clonotype was counted ten times or more. The chain is built from TRBV20-1 and TRBJ2-4; the D gene is possibly TRBD2 (5 bases). Germline CDR1 and CDR2: DFQATT and SNEGSKA (reference sequence). Trimming left V 2 bases short and J 2 bases short, with 7 bases between. This CDR3 is 13 amino acids long. The CDR3 region is CSARSGSKNIQYF. The CDR3 coding sequence is TGCAGTGCTAGAAGCGGTTCCAAAAACATTCAGTACTTC.

This chain joins TRBV20-1 and TRBJ2-1; D remains ambiguous. Germline CDR1 DFQATT, CDR2 SNEGSKA (reference sequence). The CDR3 has 11 residues. Trimming left V 7 bases short and J 4 bases short, with 8 bases between. Here the CDR3 reads CSVEGYNEQFF. The CDR3 DNA reads TGCAGTGTAGAAGGGTACAATGAGCAGTTCTTC.

This chain joins TRBV12-3 or TRBV12-4 and TRBJ1-2; TRBD1 matches at 10 bases. The CDR3 totals 14 residues. V lost 5 bases and J lost 8; bases outside the gene matches: 8. In nucleotides, the CDR3 is TGTGCCAGCAGTACGGGACAGGGGTCGAACGGCTACACCTTC. As protein: CASSTGQGSNGYTF.

The J gene is TRBJ2-5, the V gene TRBV24-1, with 9 bases matching TRBD1. Germline assignment: CDR1 KGHDR and CDR2 SFDVKD. This CDR3 is 16 amino acids long. Losses at the gene ends were 4 bases for V and 3 bases for J; bases not matched to a gene: 8. CDR3 sequence: CATSESGTGQEETQYF. CDR3 bases: TGTGCCACCAGTGAATCCGGGACAGGGCAGGAAGAGACCCAGTACTTC.

The sample holds a few counts of this clonotype. The chain joins TRBV27 to TRBJ2-1; 9 bases are a match to TRBD2. Losses at the gene ends were 6 bases for V and 9 bases for J; bases not matched to a gene: 9. This CDR3 is built from 14 residues. Per the germline V gene, CDR1 is MNHEY and CDR2 is SMNVEV (reference sequence). The CDR3 loop reads CASRDRGLAGEQFF. The CDR3 coding sequence is TGTGCCAGCAGGGATCGGGGACTAGCTGGTGAGCAGTTCTTC.

This clonotype has a handful of counts. The chain recombines TRBV18 with TRBJ2-7; 9 bases line up with TRBD1. Germline V gene sequence: CDR1 KGHSH, CDR2 LQKENI. CDR3 length: 16 amino acids. Losses at the gene ends were 3 bases for V and 4 bases for J; bases not matched to a gene: 10. CDR3 amino acids: CASSPVSGQGSYEQYF. CDR3 nucleotides: TGTGCCAGCTCACCTGTCTCAGGACAGGGGTCATACGAGCAGTACTTC.

This clonotype came up many times. The rearrangement links TRBV12-3 or TRBV12-4 to TRBJ2-2; no reliable D call. CDR3 size: 13 residues. Trimming left V 2 bases short and J 5 bases short, with 6 bases between. The chain's CDR3 is CASSLSLTGELFF. CDR3 coding DNA: TGTGCCAGCAGTTTATCCCTAACCGGGGAGCTGTTTTTT.

The chain employs TRBV20-1 and TRBJ1-1; possibly TRBD1 for D (6 bases). Trimming took off 1 base at V and 12 bases at J, with 15 bases between the two ends. Germline assignment: CDR1 DFQATT and CDR2 SNEGSKA (reference sequence). This CDR3 is 12 amino acids long. In nucleotides, the CDR3 is TGCAGTGCTAGAGGGGGGGCGAAGGGAACTTTCTTT. Protein product: CSARGGAKGTFF.

This clonotype was seen only a few times. The rearrangement uses TRBV2 and TRBJ1-6; D call uncertain. Germline values: CDR1 SNHLY, CDR2 FYNNEI. The CDR3 consists of 13 residues. With 8 bases removed from V and 8 bases from J, the gap between germline ends came to 13 bases. The CDR3 region has the DNA TGTGCCAGCGGAGGGCTCCGGGATTCACCCCTCCACTTT. Protein product: CASGGLRDSPLHF.

In nucleotides, the CDR3 is TGTGCCAGCAGTTACTCGGGGCTTGTGGGGGCGAGGCAAGAGACCCAGTACTTC. Protein product: CASSYSGLVGARQETQYF. The chain employs TRBV6-2 or TRBV6-3 and TRBJ2-5; D possibly corresponds to TRBD1 (6 bases). Germline CDR1 MNHEY, CDR2 SVGEGT. CDR3 length equals 18 residues. V was pared by 0 bases and J by 2 bases, with 19 bases between.

This clonotype was picked up many times. The J gene is TRBJ2-1, the V gene TRBV7-9; 8 bases are a match to TRBD1. Germline CDR1 reads SEHNR; CDR2 reads FQNEAQ (reference sequence). The junction had 8 bases not matched to a gene; V was cut back by 5 bases and J by 5 bases. The CDR3 has 15 amino acids. In DNA form, the CDR3 reads TGTGCCAGCAGCGCCCGGGACAGGAGGAACAATGAGCAGTTCTTC. It translates to CASSARDRRNNEQFF.

This chain joins TRBV4-1 and TRBJ2-2; D may be TRBD1 (5 bases). Germline-derived CDR1 and CDR2 are MGHRA and YSYEKL. The CDR3 has 15 amino acids. Trimming removed 3 bases at V and 1 base at J, with 9 bases between. CDR3 coding DNA: TGCGCCAGCAGCCACTCTCAGGGGAACACCGGGGAGCTGTTTTTT. It codes for CASSHSQGNTGELFF.

The chain recombines TRBV13 with TRBJ2-5; 8 positions agree with TRBD2. Germline values: CDR1 PRHDT, CDR2 FYEKMQ (reference sequence). CDR3 size: 23 residues. V shed 5 bases and J 0 bases; nucleotides not matched to a gene: 29. The CDR3 is CASSPDPGGSGITTKSYQETQYF. The CDR3 DNA follows: TGTGCCAGCAGCCCCGACCCTGGGGGTAGCGGGATCACAACCAAATCTTACCAAGAGACCCAGTACTTC.

The gene calls are TRBV7-9 and TRBJ1-2; TRBD1 agrees at 7 bases. The CDR3 has 15 amino acids. The ends lost 2 bases at V and 4 bases at J; junction bases unmatched: 7. The germline CDR1 and CDR2 sequences are SEHNR and FQNEAQ (reference sequence). The CDR3 sequence is CASSLWPGGGYGYTF. The CDR3 DNA reads as TGTGCCAGCAGCTTATGGCCAGGGGGAGGCTATGGCTACACCTTC. The full variable domain, completed using reference TRBV7-9 and TRBJ1-2, is DTGVSQNPRHKITKRGQNVTFRCDPISEHNRLYWYRQTLGQGPEFLTYFQNEAQLEKSRLLSDRFSAERPKGSFSTLEIQRTEQGDSAMYLCASSLWPGGGYGYTFGSGTRLTVV.

The V call is TRBV20-1, the J call TRBJ2-7; D uncertain. This CDR3 is 12 amino acids long. V was cut by 5 bases and J by 1 base, with 9 bases left in between. Germline CDR1 is DFQATT and CDR2 is SNEGSKA (reference sequence). The CDR3 nucleotides read TGCAGTGCTCCCGACGGGTCCTACGAGCAGTACTTC. The encoded protein is CSAPDGSYEQYF.

Regarding this clonotype: It may be a read error: a sequence one base away is much more abundant. The chain employs TRBV6-5 and TRBJ1-6; D not certain. V was clipped by 8 bases and J by 10 bases, with 18 bases between them. The CDR3 totals 14 residues. Germline CDR1 MNHEY, CDR2 SVGAGI. CDR3 coding DNA: TGTGCCAGCGGTTCCGGGCCCGAGGGCTCACCCCTCCACTTT. Its translation: CASGSGPEGSPLHF.

This clonotype has more than one count but fewer than ten. This CDR3 is CASSEGRNYGYTF. CDR3 nucleotide sequence: TGTGCCAGCAGTGAGGGCCGAAACTATGGCTACACCTTC. The J gene is TRBJ1-2, the V gene TRBV2; D is undetermined. This CDR3 spans 13 amino acids. Per the germline V gene, CDR1 is SNHLY and CDR2 is FYNNEI. V was shortened by 3 bases and J by 2 bases, with 7 bases between the two germline ends. Complete variable domain (other parts from reference TRBV2 and TRBJ1-2): EPEVTQTPSHQVTQMGQEVILRCVPISNHLYFYWYRQILGQKVEFLVSFYNNEISEKSEIFDDQFSVERPDGSNFTLKIRSTKLEDSAMYFCASSEGRNYGYTFGSGTRLTVV.